Described below is a single TCR beta chain sequence and its context. TCRdb redid the calling of the RT-PCR reads with MiXCR, one entry per CDR3 protein. This table has just under 550,000 distinct CDR3 sequences, under 30% appearing once. This sample was taken from a study of response to subunit inactivated influenza vaccine. CDR1 SGHTA and CDR2 FQGNSA come from the germline V gene. V gave up 5 bases and J gave up 4 bases, with 15 bases separating them. The CDR3 spans 14 residues. These data also featured in a second study, about T cells expressing NK-cell markers. That study reports: Beta-chain TCR cDNA was generated via 5'RACE template switching with UMIs. According to the study, TCR beta repertoires originated from sorted CD3+CD56+NKG2C+, CD3+CD56+NKG2C- and CD3+CD56-NKG2C+ T cells. In more than five donors, dominant CD3+CD56+NKG2C+ clonotypes ranked among the top 10 CD8+ clonotypes. Topping the CD3+CD56-NKG2C+ fraction as well were these clonotypes, in a handful of donors.

Sequenced material: CD4+ T cells sorted from PBMCs, taken approximately 13 days after vaccination. This chain links TRBV7-2 with TRBJ2-7; the D gene is possibly TRBD1 (7 bases). The sequence came from a man between 50 and 59 years old who received an inactivated influenza vaccine. The DNA of the CDR3 is TGTGCCAGCAGCCGACCGACAGGGAGGTACGAGCAGTACTTC. Translation: CASSRPTGRYEQYF. Full variable domain (remainder filled in from reference TRBV7-2 and TRBJ2-7): GAGVSQSPSNKVTEKGKDVELRCDPISGHTALYWYRQSLGQGLEFLIYFQGNSAPDKSGLPSDRFSAERTGGSVSTLTIQRTQQEDSAVYLCASSRPTGRYEQYFGPGTRLTVT.